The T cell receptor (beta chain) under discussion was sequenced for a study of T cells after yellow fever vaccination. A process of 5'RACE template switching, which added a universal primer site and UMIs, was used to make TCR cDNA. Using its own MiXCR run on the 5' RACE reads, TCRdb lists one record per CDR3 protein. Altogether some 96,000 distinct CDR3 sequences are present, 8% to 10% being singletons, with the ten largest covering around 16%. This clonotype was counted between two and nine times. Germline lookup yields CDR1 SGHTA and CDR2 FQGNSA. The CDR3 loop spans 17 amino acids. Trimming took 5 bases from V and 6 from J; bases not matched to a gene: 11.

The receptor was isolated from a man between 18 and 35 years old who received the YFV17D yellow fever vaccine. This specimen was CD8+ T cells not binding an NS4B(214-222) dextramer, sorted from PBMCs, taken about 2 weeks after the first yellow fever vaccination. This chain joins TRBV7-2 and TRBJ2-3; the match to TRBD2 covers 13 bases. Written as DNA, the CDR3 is TGTGCCAGCAGCCACCCGGGACTAGCGGGGAACGGGGATACGCAGTATTTT. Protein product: CASSHPGLAGNGDTQYF.